One sample yielded the 23 T cell receptor beta chains listed below, sequenced in a study of blood T cell repertoires in COVID-19. Clones were read by immunoSEQ multiplex PCR, and TCRdb kept only the in-frame ones, dropping some. This sample yields about 220,000 clones, of which approximately 80% are seen a single time; over 10% belongs to the top ten. The sample taken for sequencing was peripheral blood. These receptors were obtained from a human donor in a cohort sampled during active COVID-19.

This chain connects TRBV6-5 to TRBJ1-2; weak D call: TRBD1 (6 bases). The CDR3 has 14 residues. The germline gives CDR1 MNHEY, CDR2 SVGAGI. V was cut by 2 bases and J by 8 bases, with 15 bases left in between. CDR3 in DNA: TGTGCCAGCAGTTACGACTACAGGGTAGGAGGCTACACCTTC. It codes for CASSYDYRVGGYTF.

The rearrangement links TRBV2 to TRBJ2-3, with TRBD2 matching over 9 bases. CDR3 length: 18 residues. Germline V gives CDR1 SNHLY, CDR2 FYNNEI. Losses at the gene ends were 4 bases for V and 3 bases for J; bases not matched to a gene: 14. CDR3 in DNA: TGTGCCAGCAGTGGCCCCCAGGCTAGCGGGATCTATACAGATACGCAGTATTTT. Protein product: CASSGPQASGIYTDTQYF.

In its sample, this clone was seen a few times. The V and J genes are TRBV10-3 and TRBJ1-2; D is possibly TRBD1 (5 bases). Looked up from germline, CDR1 is ENHRY and CDR2 is SYGVKD. The V end was cut by 2 bases, the J end by 8 bases, with 15 bases between. This CDR3 region has 14 residues. The CDR3 loop is CAISELGGVGGYTF. In DNA, the CDR3 is TGTGCCATCAGTGAGCTGGGAGGGGTTGGAGGCTACACCTTC.

CDR3 DNA: TGTGCCAGCCAGCTCTCATCTACAAGGGGTCAGCCCCAGCATTTT. Its translation is CASQLSSTRGQPQHF. The V and J genes are TRBV3-1 (or the pseudogene TRBV3-2) and TRBJ1-5, with TRBD1 as a possible D gene (5 bases). CDR1 LGHDT and CDR2 YNNKEL come from the germline V gene (reference sequence). V was cut by 8 bases and J by 6 bases, with 20 bases left in between. This CDR3 contains 15 residues.

This clone has at least ten counts. The gene calls are TRBV5-1 and TRBJ1-2, with TRBD1 as a possible D gene (5 bases). The CDR3 is 14 residues long. Trimming pared 3 bases from V and 2 bases from J, leaving 11 bases between. Germline CDR1 reads SGHRS; CDR2 reads YFSETQ. For the CDR3, the DNA is TGCGCCAGCAGCTCAATGACAGCCAACTATGGCTACACCTTC. Protein: CASSSMTANYGYTF.

The chain combines TRBV6-5 with TRBJ1-5; D is perhaps TRBD1 (5 bases). The CDR3 contains 15 residues. Germline-derived CDR1 and CDR2 are MNHEY and SVGAGI. V was clipped by 6 bases and J by 3 bases, with 15 bases between them. For the CDR3, the DNA is TGTGCCAGCAGGGCTGACAGTCGCTTCAATCAGCCCCAGCATTTT. Protein product: CASRADSRFNQPQHF.

The V gene is TRBV5-1, the J gene TRBJ1-2; maybe TRBD1 (6 bases). V was clipped by 3 bases and J by 4 bases, with 13 bases between them. Per the germline V gene, CDR1 is SGHRS and CDR2 is YFSETQ. CDR3 length: 14 residues. CDR3 in amino acids: CASSSVTGAYGYTF. The CDR3, as DNA: TGCGCCAGCAGCTCCGTGACAGGCGCCTATGGCTACACCTTC.

The rearrangement joins TRBV4-3 to TRBJ2-3; TRBD2 matches 7 bases. Unmatched junction bases numbered 18, after V lost 5 bases and J lost 1 base. Germline V CDR1 and CDR2: LGHNA, YSLEER. The CDR3 spans 19 residues. The CDR3 DNA reads as TGCGCCAGCAGCTCACTCCCCCGGTTAGAACGGGGGGGCACAGATACGCAGTATTTT. Translated, it gives CASSSLPRLERGGTDTQYF.

V usage is TRBV9 and J usage is TRBJ2-2; TRBD1 matches 7 bases. Germline V gives CDR1 SGDLS, CDR2 YYNGEE. V lost 5 bases, J lost 4 bases, and 8 bases stayed unmatched. CDR3 length: 15 residues. The CDR3 is CASSPTGLGTGELFF. Here the CDR3 DNA reads TGTGCCAGCAGTCCGACAGGGTTAGGCACCGGGGAGCTGTTTTTT. Based on the CDR3 plus reference TRBV9 and TRBJ2-2, the full variable domain is DSGVTQTPKHLITATGQRVTLRCSPRSGDLSVYWYQQSLDQGLQFLIQYYNGEERAKGNILERFSAQQFPDLHSELNLSSLELGDSALYFCASSPTGLGTGELFFGEGSRLTVL.

This chain joins TRBV9 and TRBJ1-3; D is unclear. The germline V gene has CDR1 SGDLS and CDR2 YYNGEE. Trimming took off 0 bases at V and 2 bases at J, with 12 bases between the two ends. The CDR3 consists of 16 residues. In DNA, the CDR3 is TGTGCCAGCAGCGTAGATTCAGGAGGGACTGGAAACACCATATATTTT. Amino acids: CASSVDSGGTGNTIYF.

The V gene is TRBV2, the J gene TRBJ1-2; D is undetermined. V was shortened by 3 bases and J by 7 bases, with 15 bases between the two germline ends. CDR1 SNHLY and CDR2 FYNNEI come from the germline V gene. CDR3 size: 14 residues. DNA for the CDR3: TGTGCCAGCAGTGAGTGGCGGGAACCCCGTGGCTACACCTTC. It codes for CASSEWREPRGYTF.

The V call is TRBV5-6, the J call TRBJ2-3; D is uncertain. V lost 4 bases and J 1 base, leaving 13 bases between the germline ends. This CDR3 spans 15 amino acids. The germline gives CDR1 SGHDT, CDR2 YYEEEE. The DNA of the CDR3 is TGTGCCAGCAGCCCCGGTGAGCATGGCACAGATACGCAGTATTTT. Translation gives CASSPGEHGTDTQYF.

This chain joins TRBV7-9 and TRBJ1-4; tentatively, D is TRBD1 (6 bases). From germline, CDR1 is SEHNR and CDR2 FQNEAQ (reference sequence). Trimming took off 3 bases at V and 5 bases at J, with 10 bases between the two ends. The CDR3 contains 14 residues. The CDR3 loop reads CASSLGHGNEKLFF. The CDR3 DNA follows: TGTGCCAGCAGCTTGGGACACGGGAATGAAAAACTGTTTTTT.

This clone was seen at least ten times. The chain carries TRBV11-2 and TRBJ1-3; the D gene is possibly TRBD1 (6 bases). The V and J ends lost 4 bases and 0 bases respectively, with 13 bases between them. The germline V gene encodes CDR1 SGHAT and CDR2 FQNNGV. This CDR3 has 16 amino acids. CDR3 sequence (DNA): TGTGCCAGCAGCTACCCCGGGACACGCTCTGGAAACACCATATATTTT. It encodes CASSYPGTRSGNTIYF.

This chain links TRBV20-1 with TRBJ2-3, with 12 nucleotides matching TRBD2. V shed 3 bases and J 8 bases; nucleotides not matched to a gene: 12. Germline V gene data show CDR1 as DFQATT and CDR2 as SNEGSKA (reference sequence). The CDR3 totals 16 residues. The CDR3 sequence is CSASPREGLAGVTQYF. In DNA, the CDR3 is TGCAGTGCTAGTCCCCGAGAGGGACTAGCGGGTGTTACGCAGTATTTT.

The chain uses TRBV19 and TRBJ2-1, with 13 bases fitting TRBD2. This CDR3 region has 16 residues. Germline V lookup: CDR1 LNHDA, CDR2 SQIVND (reference sequence). V trimming: 5 bases; J trimming: 7 bases; junction bases outside the gene matches: 8. CDR3 nucleotide sequence: TGTGCCAGTAGTTCCCCTGGACTAGCGGGAGTGAATGAGCAGTTCTTC. The encoded protein is CASSSPGLAGVNEQFF.

The V call is TRBV21-1, the J call TRBJ1-1; the table names TRBD1, a call not compared with the DNA. TRBV21-1 is given as a pseudogene. The CDR3 has 18 amino acids. The CDR3 protein is CASSKRKQDRGMNTEAFF. As DNA, the CDR3 is TGTGCCAGCAGCAAAAGGAAGCAGGACAGAGGCATGAACACTGAAGCTTTCTTT.

The sample holds many counts of this clone. The V and J genes are TRBV28 and TRBJ1-5, with D possibly being TRBD1 (5 bases). Germline loops: CDR1 MDHEN, CDR2 SYDVKM. V lost 6 bases and J 11 bases, leaving 17 bases between the germline ends. The CDR3 runs to 13 residues. In DNA, the CDR3 is TGTGCCAGCAGCCGGGGGGTTAAGATGACCCAGCATTTT. It yields the protein CASSRGVKMTQHF.

J is TRBJ2-5 and V is TRBV9, with 8 bases aligning to TRBD1. CDR3 size: 15 residues. Germline V gives CDR1 SGDLS, CDR2 YYNGEE. V trimming: 3 bases; J trimming: 5 bases; junction bases outside the gene matches: 9. The CDR3 bases are TGTGCCAGCAGCGGCCGGAGCCAGGGGGCTGAGACCCAGTACTTC. It codes for CASSGRSQGAETQYF.

The rearrangement links TRBV4-3 to TRBJ2-3; 8 bases map to TRBD1. CDR1 LGHNA and CDR2 YSLEER come from the germline V gene. The CDR3 has 16 residues. Trimming removed 4 bases from V and 4 bases from J; junction bases left unmatched: 10. The CDR3 protein is CASSLDRGGYPDTQYF. The CDR3 bases are TGCGCCAGCAGCCTAGACAGGGGTGGGTACCCAGATACGCAGTATTTT.

This clone appeared a few times. The chain carries TRBV5-6 and TRBJ2-3, with TRBD1 as a possible D gene (8 bases). The CDR3 length is 14 residues. V lost 2 bases and J lost 6, with 13 bases in between. Germline values: CDR1 SGHDT, CDR2 YYEEEE. The CDR3 DNA reads as TGTGCCAGCAGCTTAGACAGGGGAGGGGATACGCAGTATTTT. The encoded protein is CASSLDRGGDTQYF. Full variable domain (outside the CDR3, taken from reference TRBV5-6 and TRBJ2-3): DAGVTQSPTHLIKTRGQQVTLRCSPKSGHDTVSWYQQALGQGPQFIFQYYEEEERQRGNFPDRFSGHQFPNYSSELNVNALLLGDSALYLCASSLDRGGDTQYFGPGTRLTVL.

The V and J genes are TRBV27 and TRBJ2-2, with D maybe TRBD1 (6 bases). Germline assignment: CDR1 MNHEY and CDR2 SMNVEV (reference sequence). This CDR3 has 16 residues. The V end lost 5 bases, the J end lost 0 bases, and 13 bases lay between the germline ends. DNA of the CDR3: TGTGCCAGCAGTCTCATCGGACAGTCGAACACCGGGGAGCTGTTTTTT. Its translation: CASSLIGQSNTGELFF.

V usage is TRBV9 and J usage is TRBJ1-2; TRBD1 matches 10 bases. Germline trimming cut 4 bases from V and 8 bases from J; bases unmatched to any gene: 5. The CDR3 spans 13 residues. From germline, CDR1 is SGDLS and CDR2 YYNGEE. CDR3 residues: CASSTGQGEGYTF. The CDR3 DNA follows: TGTGCCAGCAGCACAGGACAGGGGGAAGGCTACACCTTC. Full variable domain (rest looked up from reference TRBV9 and TRBJ1-2): DSGVTQTPKHLITATGQRVTLRCSPRSGDLSVYWYQQSLDQGLQFLIQYYNGEERAKGNILERFSAQQFPDLHSELNLSSLELGDSALYFCASSTGQGEGYTFGSGTRLTVV.